This TCR beta chain was documented in a study of Graves' ophthalmopathy and Graves' hyperthyroidism. The sample holds many counts of this clonotype. The antigen is unknown. This CDR3 is built from 12 residues. Losses at the gene ends were 7 bases for V and 3 bases for J; bases not matched to a gene: 4. The germline V gene encodes CDR1 GTSNPN and CDR2 SVGIG (reference sequence). Amplification of TCR beta CDR3 regions used RNA transcripts. After a first-round RT-PCR with HTBI primers, a second-round multiplex PCR was run. In TCRdb, the multiplex PCR reads were re-called with MiXCR into one record per CDR3 protein. The sample holds over 500,000 distinct CDR3 sequences, about a fifth seen once. The study, taken as a whole, reports: Most expanded clonotypes from thyroid (those above 0.001 frequency) were also found in blood.

The TCR originated in a woman under 30 with stable Graves' hyperthyroidism. Some clones in this sample may be carry-over from other donors' samples. This chain connects TRBV30 to TRBJ2-5; 8 bases map to TRBD2. Material for sequencing was peripheral blood. In DNA form, the CDR3 reads TGTGCCTCCAACGGGGGGGAAGAGACCCAGTACTTC. This translates into CASNGGEETQYF. Full variable domain (missing parts from reference TRBV30 and TRBJ2-5): SQTIHQWPATLVQPVGSPLSLECTVEGTSNPNLYWYRQAAGRGLQLLFYSVGIGQISSEVPQNLSASRPQDRQFILSSKKLLLSDSGFYLCASNGGEETQYFGPGTRLLVL.